These 18 T cell receptor beta chains were all obtained from the same sample, sequenced in a study of regulatory and conventional T cells in RAG deficiency. The sorted conventional CD4+ T cells were CD25-low and CD127-high, with genomic DNA sequenced. Produced via immunoSEQ multiplex PCR; TCRdb's table is partial and in-frame only. The data hold over 45,000 clones, with approximately 90% observed a single time. The sample also formed part of further work on regulatory T cells. That investigation notes: The PCR used 52 TRBV and 13 TRBJ primers.

The source material was CD4+ effector T cells sorted from blood. The receptors originated from a human donor in good health.

The rearrangement joins TRBV6-1 to TRBJ1-1; 7 bases are shared with TRBD1. The V and J ends lost 7 bases and 1 base, in that order; junction bases with no gene match: 3. The CDR3 sequence is 13 residues long. The germline gives CDR1 MNHNS, CDR2 SASEGT. CDR3: CASTRQGNTEAFF. The CDR3 DNA reads as TGTGCCAGCACCAGACAGGGGAACACTGAAGCTTTCTTT.

The J gene is TRBJ2-1, the V gene TRBV2, with 8 bases fitting TRBD2. CDR1 and CDR2 from the germline V gene are SNHLY and FYNNEI. This CDR3 has 15 amino acids. V was clipped by 4 bases and J by 4 bases; unmatched bases: 6. In DNA form, the CDR3 reads TGTGCCAGCAGTGCCTTGACGGGGGGGTACAATGAGCAGTTCTTC. This gives the protein CASSALTGGYNEQFF.

The chain links TRBV6-1 to TRBJ2-1; 7 bases are a match to TRBD2. The junction had 9 bases not matched to a gene; V was cut back by 8 bases and J by 2 bases. The CDR3 is 15 residues long. Germline values: CDR1 MNHNS, CDR2 SASEGT. Here the CDR3 DNA reads TGTGCCAGCCAAGGGAGCGGGGCGACCTACAATGAGCAGTTCTTC. Translating gives CASQGSGATYNEQFF.

V and J are TRBV5-1 and TRBJ2-1; possibly TRBD1 for D (6 bases). Between the trimmed V and J ends, which lost 2 bases and 7 bases, there was a span of 7 bases. Germline V lookup: CDR1 SGHRS, CDR2 YFSETQ. The CDR3 has 12 amino acids. DNA of the CDR3: TGCGCCAGCAGCTTACAGGGAAATGAGCAGTTCTTC. Protein: CASSLQGNEQFF.

J is TRBJ1-2 and V is TRBV30, with D perhaps matching TRBD1 (5 bases). In germline, CDR1 is GTSNPN, CDR2 SVGIG (reference sequence). The CDR3 is 15 amino acids. The V gene lost 3 bases and the J gene lost 8 bases, with 22 bases spanning the gap. The CDR3 reads CAWRHPLMGGLGYTF. For the CDR3, the DNA is TGTGCCTGGAGGCACCCACTCATGGGGGGTTTGGGCTACACCTTC.

This chain uses TRBV2 with TRBJ2-2; 12 nucleotides agree with TRBD2. Trimming took 6 bases from V and 0 from J; bases not matched to a gene: 11. The V gene's germline CDR1 is SNHLY and CDR2 FYNNEI. This CDR3 spans 19 amino acids. In nucleotides, the CDR3 is TGTGCCAGCAGCAAGGCTCCTAGCGGGAGGGCGGCGAACACCGGGGAGCTGTTTTTT. Its translation is CASSKAPSGRAANTGELFF.

The chain links TRBV10-3 to TRBJ1-1, with TRBD1 as a possible D gene (6 bases). This CDR3 comprises 14 residues. Between the trimmed V and J ends, which lost 2 bases and 4 bases, there was a span of 11 bases. CDR1 is ENHRY and CDR2 is SYGVKD in the germline V gene. The CDR3 region has the DNA TGTGCCATCAGTGAGACAGGGTGGGGCACTGAAGCTTTCTTT. It yields the protein CAISETGWGTEAFF.

The genes are TRBV5-3 and TRBJ2-3; TRBD2 is a possible D gene (6 bases). TRBV5-3 falls under the ORF class, with uncertain function. The V and J ends lost 3 bases and 3 bases respectively, with 14 bases between them. CDR3 length equals 15 residues. In DNA, the CDR3 is TGTGCCAGAAGCTGGGGACTTTTCCATACAGATACGCAGTATTTT. It is translated as CARSWGLFHTDTQYF.

The chain carries TRBV9 and TRBJ1-2; D possibly corresponds to TRBD1 (5 bases). The CDR3 contains 17 residues. Germline V CDR1 and CDR2: SGDLS, YYNGEE. The germline V and J ends were trimmed by 0 bases and 7 bases, with 22 bases remaining between them. CDR3 amino acids: CASSVEARATWSGGYTF. The CDR3 nucleotides read TGTGCCAGCAGCGTAGAGGCCAGGGCAACTTGGAGCGGTGGCTACACCTTC.

This chain links TRBV5-4 with TRBJ1-2, with D hard to call. CDR3 length: 15 residues. Trimming removed 0 bases at V and 4 bases at J, with 13 bases between. Germline V gives CDR1 SGHNT, CDR2 YYREEE (reference sequence). Here the CDR3 DNA reads TGTGCCAGCAGCTTGGAACGACCTTCTACCTATGGCTACACCTTC. Translating gives CASSLERPSTYGYTF.

A single count supports this clone. V usage is TRBV7-9 and J usage is TRBJ1-2; 8 bases agree with TRBD1. Trimming removed 5 bases from V and 3 bases from J; junction bases left unmatched: 5. This CDR3 region has 14 residues. Germline CDR1 and CDR2: SEHNR and FQNEAQ (reference sequence). Here the CDR3 reads CASSLSDRDYGYTF. As DNA, the CDR3 is TGTGCCAGCAGCCTATCGGACAGGGACTATGGCTACACCTTC.

The chain recombines TRBV5-8 with TRBJ1-3; D is unresolved. The germline gives CDR1 SGHTS, CDR2 YDEGEE. This CDR3 has 16 amino acids. The germline V and J ends were trimmed by 2 bases and 2 bases, with 14 bases remaining between them. CDR3 sequence reads: CASSFMGPSTGNTIYF. The DNA of the CDR3 is TGTGCCAGCAGCTTTATGGGCCCTTCAACTGGAAACACCATATATTTT. The entire variable domain, with the rest obtained from reference TRBV5-8 and TRBJ1-3, is as follows: EAGVTQSPTHLIKTRGQQATLRCSPISGHTSVYWYQQALGLGLQFLLWYDEGEERNRGNFPPRFSGRQFPNYSSELNVNALELEDSALYLCASSFMGPSTGNTIYFGEGSWLTVV.

This chain links TRBV29-1 with TRBJ2-7, with D maybe TRBD1 (7 bases). The CDR3 has 13 amino acids. The germline V gene has CDR1 SQVTM and CDR2 ANQGSEA. V was cut by 7 bases and J by 2 bases, with 15 bases left in between. The CDR3 reads CSAAGQWTYEQYF. The CDR3 DNA is TGCAGCGCCGCGGGACAGTGGACCTACGAGCAGTACTTC.

The CDR3 bases are TGTGCCAGCAGCTTGAGTAATCAGCCCCAGCATTTT. Residues: CASSLSNQPQHF. V is TRBV5-8 and J is TRBJ1-5; D is uncertain. This CDR3 has 12 amino acids. Germline-derived CDR1 and CDR2 are SGHTS and YDEGEE. Deletions cut 1 base from V and 4 bases from J, with 3 bases between.

The J gene is TRBJ1-2, the V gene TRBV7-2, with 8 nucleotides matching TRBD1. CDR3 length equals 13 residues. With 7 bases clipped from V and 2 bases from J, the junction kept 3 bases outside the gene matches. Looked up from germline, CDR1 is SGHTA and CDR2 is FQGNSA. CDR3: CASNPGGNYGYTF. The CDR3 coding sequence is TGTGCCAGCAACCCAGGGGGCAACTATGGCTACACCTTC.

The gene calls are TRBV6-1 and TRBJ1-1; D might be TRBD1 (6 bases). The CDR3 runs to 15 residues. V was cut by 7 bases and J by 1 base, with 16 bases left in between. Germline V lookup: CDR1 MNHNS, CDR2 SASEGT. The CDR3 reads CASNDVGAANTEAFF. CDR3 DNA sequence: TGTGCCAGCAACGACGTGGGGGCGGCGAACACTGAAGCTTTCTTT.

J is TRBJ1-3 and V is TRBV18; unclear D gene. The germline V and J ends were trimmed by 4 bases and 2 bases, with 15 bases remaining between them. This CDR3 is 16 amino acids long. CDR1 is KGHSH and CDR2 is LQKENI in the germline V gene. The CDR3 nucleotides read TGTGCCAGCTCACTCCGGGAGGGAGAAACTGGAAACACCATATATTTT. Encoded protein: CASSLREGETGNTIYF.

This chain uses TRBV18 with TRBJ2-7; 9 nucleotides align to TRBD2. From germline, CDR1 is KGHSH and CDR2 LQKENI. The CDR3 runs 14 residues. J gave up 2 bases and V 6 bases, and 5 bases lay outside the gene matches. The CDR3 bases are TGTGCCAGCTCCATAGCGGGAGAGGCCTACGAGCAGTACTTC. Translation: CASSIAGEAYEQYF.